This is a list of T cell receptor beta chains from one sample in a study of T cell responses to AZD1222 COVID-19 vaccine. The protocol was immunoSEQ multiplex PCR, while the TCRdb copy is restricted to in-frame clones and leaves out a portion. Of some 96,000 clones listed, about 88% were seen once; the top ten hold approximately 14%. Specimen: peripheral blood, collected 28 days after the second AZD1222 dose. All receptors come from an adult who received the AZD1222 COVID-19 vaccine. Each CDR3 is given with its conserved first and last residue.

v_call,j_call,cdr3_length,cdr3_aa
TRBV3-1/TRBV3-2,TRBJ2-2,15,CASSHDRGLAGELFF
TRBV6-2/TRBV6-3,TRBJ1-2,14,CASSRRGQERGYTF
TRBV4-2,TRBJ2-5,15,CASSRSETRAETQYF
TRBV3-1/TRBV3-2,TRBJ1-2,16,CASSQGLLGQVHGYTF
TRBV5-4,TRBJ2-2,16,CASSLGAGFPSGELFF
TRBV9,TRBJ2-3,15,CASSFRDRNTDTQYF
TRBV6-2/TRBV6-3,TRBJ2-3,16,CASSQYTGTITDTQYF
TRBV5-1,TRBJ1-1,13,CASSPARSTEAFF
TRBV15,TRBJ1-5,14,CATSKTGLAQPQHF
TRBV6-1,TRBJ1-3,14,CASSQVLSGNTIYF
TRBV19,TRBJ1-1,13,CASGNRGNTEAFF
TRBV5-1,TRBJ1-1,15,CASRRRRDADAEAFF
TRBV12-3/TRBV12-4,TRBJ1-2,12,CASARETGGYTF
TRBV5-1,TRBJ2-1,13,CASKGTGINEQFF
TRBV28,TRBJ2-7,15,CASSLPPSSRYEQYF
TRBV25-1,TRBJ1-2,11,CASSTGFGYTF
TRBV11-2,TRBJ2-7,12,CASSLQGVEQYF
TRBV10-3,TRBJ2-4,14,CAISWEGQGNIQYF
TRBV5-4,TRBJ1-2,16,CASGTGGTSPFYGYTF
TRBV13,TRBJ1-2,12,CASSLVSVGYTF
TRBV7-9,TRBJ1-1,13,CASSLSGKAEAFF
TRBV19,TRBJ1-2,14,CASSISGENNGYTF
TRBV7-9,TRBJ1-1,15,CASSFQGGMNTEAFF
TRBV18,TRBJ1-2,13,CASSPGEDYGYTF
TRBV24-1,TRBJ2-2,15,CATRATDTNTGELFF
TRBV18,TRBJ2-2,17,CASSQTASGSSTGELFF
TRBV7-2,TRBJ2-1,13,CASGSRASGEQFF
TRBV4-1,TRBJ1-3,15,CASSQDNGSGNTIYF
TRBV11-2,TRBJ2-2,17,CASSLAVGGTNTGELFF
TRBV7-9,TRBJ2-5,13,CASSGQGGETQYF
TRBV4-3,TRBJ2-1,15,CASSQLAGGYNEQFF
TRBV19,TRBJ2-5,13,CASSRGLQETQYF
TRBV6-5,TRBJ2-7,13,CASSWGKTYEQYF
TRBV6-2/TRBV6-3,TRBJ2-1,16,CASSKPTSGGRNEQFF
TRBV11-1,TRBJ2-3,15,CASSHGGRLTDTQYF
TRBV4-1,TRBJ2-3,18,CASSQAFGGAVSTDTQYF
TRBV6-5,TRBJ2-2,14,CASRIASYTGELFF
TRBV2,TRBJ2-5,12,CASEGVGETQYF
TRBV1,TRBJ2-7,16,CTSSQPRDRWPYEQYF
TRBV11-2,TRBJ2-1,16,CASSLMGGSSYNEQFF
TRBV7-2,TRBJ1-6,17,CASSLRTGSSYNSPLHF
TRBV11-2,TRBJ2-7,13,CASSLGGGYEQYF
TRBV7-2,TRBJ2-5,13,CASSLATRETQYF
TRBV5-1,TRBJ2-2,13,CASSQAFTGELFF
TRBV3-1/TRBV3-2,TRBJ2-1,19,CASSPPQFLAGVRDNEQFF
TRBV5-1,TRBJ2-7,15,CASSLGGALNYEQYF
TRBV4-1,TRBJ1-2,14,CASSPIGGDYGYTF
TRBV30,TRBJ2-2,14,CAWSVTQDPGELFF
TRBV18,TRBJ1-1,17,CASSSQWEGLGNTEAFF
TRBV5-4,TRBJ2-1,13,CASSSPLGNEQFF
TRBV19,TRBJ2-5,15,CASSIGVAGRETQYF
TRBV30,TRBJ1-6,15,CAWSVLSGANSPLHF
TRBV24-1,TRBJ2-3,17,CATTPAENTKRTDTQYF
TRBV25-1,TRBJ2-4,17,CASSDPFMAGAKNIQYF
TRBV7-2,TRBJ2-2,18,CASSSQSFLAANTGELFF